This T cell receptor (beta chain) was profiled in a study of cytomegalovirus exposure and HLA in healthy donors. Germline lookup yields CDR1 SGHDT and CDR2 YYEEEE. The CDR3 has 14 residues. Trimming removed 2 bases from V and 5 bases from J; junction bases left unmatched: 3. The PCR was carried out with 60 Vbeta primers and 13 Jbeta primers. Generated by immunoSEQ multiplex PCR, the TCRdb table keeps only in-frame clones and is missing some. The sample yields tens of thousands of clones, of which the top ten take up 4.8%. General study points: Among CMV-associated TCR beta chains, most appeared HLA-restricted in a later analysis. Sequence variants that were highly shared formed a cluster that was likely a sequencing artifact. Accurate predictions that matched the HLA-A and HLA-B alleles of most subjects were reportedly made from TCR beta sequences.

This clone is deemed medium-sized by its frequency. No antigen is known for it. The chain is built from TRBV5-6 and TRBJ2-5; 10 bases map to TRBD2. Specimen: PBMCs. The TCR comes from a female donor in good health and CMV-seronegative. The CDR3 DNA sequence: TGTGCCAGCAGCTTAGCGGGGGGGCGGGAGACCCAGTACTTC. Translation gives CASSLAGGRETQYF.